This T cell receptor beta chain was documented in a study of blood T cells in healthy people across ages. Findings and caveats of the study: Age showed a roughly linear inverse relationship with TCR beta diversity per million T cells. Investigators viewed diversity estimates from one million T cells as underestimates, the study reported.

The use of a sample-barcoded 5' primer and a J-beta primer mix characterized a second PCR of roughly 6 to 11 cycles. MiXCR, applied by TCRdb to the 5' RACE reads, yields one record per CDR3 protein. The table has around 1,600,000 distinct CDR3 sequences, approximately 42% seen once; the top ten hold approximately 4%. This clonotype came up many times. As yet, its antigen is unknown. Each individual donor underwent a draw of roughly 10 milliliters of peripheral blood. Extractions gave at least 5 micrograms of total RNA per sample. The sample taken for sequencing was blood. This sequence was found in a woman between 18 and 29 years old in good health.

The CDR3 here is CASSPYRTSGGETQYF. CDR3 sequence (DNA): TGTGCCAGCAGCCCGTACCGGACTAGCGGGGGAGAGACCCAGTACTTC. The gene calls are TRBV6-6 and TRBJ2-5; 13 bases line up with TRBD2. This CDR3 region has 16 residues. Germline values: CDR1 MNHNY, CDR2 SVGAGI (reference sequence). V shed 6 bases and J 4 bases; nucleotides not matched to a gene: 8.